This T cell receptor (beta chain) comes out of a study of T cell responses to AZD1222 COVID-19 vaccine. Study outcomes and limitations: Seropositive AZD1222 recipients at baseline numbered only five or six.

CDR1 SGHAT and CDR2 FQNNGV come from the germline V gene. Trimming took 0 bases from V and 8 from J, leaving 10 bases between them. The CDR3 totals 13 residues. Sequencing used immunoSEQ multiplex PCR; TCRdb keeps in-frame clones, though not all of them. The sample shows about 160,000 clones, approximately 90% of them seen only once. Notes on this clone: Its specificity is unknown.

This clonotype was sampled from an adult in good health. The specimen was peripheral blood, collected on day 0 of MenACWY control vaccination. J is TRBJ1-2 and V is TRBV11-2; D is uncertain. CDR3: CASSLDTWGGYTF. DNA of the CDR3: TGTGCCAGCAGCTTAGACACATGGGGAGGCTACACCTTC.